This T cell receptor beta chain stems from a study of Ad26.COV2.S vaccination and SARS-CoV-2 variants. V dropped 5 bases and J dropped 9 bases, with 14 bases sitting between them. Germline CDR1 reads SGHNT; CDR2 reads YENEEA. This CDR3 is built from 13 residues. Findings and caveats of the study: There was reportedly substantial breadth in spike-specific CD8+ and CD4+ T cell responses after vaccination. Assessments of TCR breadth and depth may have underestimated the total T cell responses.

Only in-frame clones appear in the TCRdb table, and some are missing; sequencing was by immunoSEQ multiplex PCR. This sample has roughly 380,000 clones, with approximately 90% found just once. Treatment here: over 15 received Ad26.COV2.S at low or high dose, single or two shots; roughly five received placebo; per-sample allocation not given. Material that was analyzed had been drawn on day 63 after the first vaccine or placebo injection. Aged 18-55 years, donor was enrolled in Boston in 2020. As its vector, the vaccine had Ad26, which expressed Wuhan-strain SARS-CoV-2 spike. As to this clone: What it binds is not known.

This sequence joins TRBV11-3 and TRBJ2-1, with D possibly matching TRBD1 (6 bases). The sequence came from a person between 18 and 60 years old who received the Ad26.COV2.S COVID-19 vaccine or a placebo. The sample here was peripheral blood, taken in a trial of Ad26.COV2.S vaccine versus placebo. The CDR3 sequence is CASSLGGYGEQFF. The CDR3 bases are TGTGCCAGCAGCCTAGGGGGATATGGTGAGCAGTTCTTC.